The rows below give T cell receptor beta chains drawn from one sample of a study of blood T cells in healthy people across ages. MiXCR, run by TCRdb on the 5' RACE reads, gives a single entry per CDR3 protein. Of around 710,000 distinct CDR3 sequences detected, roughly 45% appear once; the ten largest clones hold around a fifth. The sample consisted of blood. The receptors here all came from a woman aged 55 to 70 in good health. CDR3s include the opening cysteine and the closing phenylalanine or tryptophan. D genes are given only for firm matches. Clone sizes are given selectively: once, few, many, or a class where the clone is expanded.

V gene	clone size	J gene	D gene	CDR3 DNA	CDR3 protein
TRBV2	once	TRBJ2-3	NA	TGTGCCAGCATTAAACAGGGCAGCACAGATACGCAGTATTTT	CASIKQGSTDTQYF
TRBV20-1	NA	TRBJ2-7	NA	TGCAGTGCCCAGACTGGGCAGGCCTACGAGCAGTACTTC	CSAQTGQAYEQYF
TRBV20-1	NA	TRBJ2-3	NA	TGCAGTGCTAGACTGGAGTTCAATAATATAGATACGCAGTATTTT	CSARLEFNNIDTQYF
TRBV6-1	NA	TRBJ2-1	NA	TGTGCCACTGAAAGGGGCAGGTATCCCCAGCAGTTCTTC	CATERGRYPQQFF
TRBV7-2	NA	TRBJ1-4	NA	TGTGCCAGCAGCTTAGTCGCTTCTCAGGAGGGTGAAAAACTGTTTTTT	CASSLVASQEGEKLFF
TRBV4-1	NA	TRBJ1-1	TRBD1	TGCGCCAGCACCATGGACAGGATGAACACTGAAGCTTTCTTT	CASTMDRMNTEAFF
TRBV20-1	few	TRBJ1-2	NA	TGCAGTGCAGCCGGGTCCAACTATGGCTACACCTTC	CSAAGSNYGYTF
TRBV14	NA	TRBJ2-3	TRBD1	TGTGCCAGCAGCCAGCCGGGACAGAGTATCGCAGATACGCAGTATTTT	CASSQPGQSIADTQYF
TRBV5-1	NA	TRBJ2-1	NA	TGCGCCAGCAGCTTGGCGATGACGGTTAATGAGCAGTTCTTC	CASSLAMTVNEQFF
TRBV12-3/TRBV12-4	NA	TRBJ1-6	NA	TGTGCCAGCAGTTTCGGCAATCCCTATAATTCACCCCTCCACTTT	CASSFGNPYNSPLHF
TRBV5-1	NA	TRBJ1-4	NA	TGCGCCAGCAGCTTGGACGCGAGGGGTGAAAAACTGTTTTTT	CASSLDARGEKLFF
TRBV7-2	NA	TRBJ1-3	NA	TGTGCCAGCAGCTCCAGGGGTCCTGGAAACACCATATATTTT	CASSSRGPGNTIYF
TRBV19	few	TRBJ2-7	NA	TGTGCCAGTACGAAAACGGGCTATATGACCTACGAGCAGTACTTC	CASTKTGYMTYEQYF
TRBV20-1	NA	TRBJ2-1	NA	TGCAGTGCGAGAGGCCTAGCGGAGCAGTTCTTC	CSARGLAEQFF
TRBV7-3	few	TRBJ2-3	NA	TGTGCCAGCAGCTTAACTAGCGCTACCACAGATACGCAGTATTTT	CASSLTSATTDTQYF
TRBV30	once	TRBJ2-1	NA	TGTGCCTGGAGCGTTACCCTCTACAACGAGCAGTTCTTC	CAWSVTLYNEQFF
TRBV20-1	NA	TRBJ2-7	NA	TGCAGTGCGTTTGAGGGCGGCCCACCCTACGAGCAGTACTTC	CSAFEGGPPYEQYF
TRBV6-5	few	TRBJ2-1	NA	TGTGCCAGCAGCTACCACCCCGGAGAGGGCCGGAATGAGCAGTTCTTC	CASSYHPGEGRNEQFF
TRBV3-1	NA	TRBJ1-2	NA	TGTGCCAGCAGCCTCAGCTCGGGGGGATCGGGCTACACCTTC	CASSLSSGGSGYTF
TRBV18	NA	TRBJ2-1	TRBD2	TGTGCCAGCTCACCACCAGCGGGAGTCAACTACAATGAGCAGTTCTTC	CASSPPAGVNYNEQFF
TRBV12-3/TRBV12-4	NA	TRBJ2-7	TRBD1	TGTGCCAGCAGACAACAACAGGGGACCTACGAGCAGTACTTC	CASRQQQGTYEQYF
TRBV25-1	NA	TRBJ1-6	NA	TGTGCCAGCAGTGTAACGGCGATCAATAATTCACCCCTCCACTTT	CASSVTAINNSPLHF
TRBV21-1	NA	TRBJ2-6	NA	TGTGCCAGCAGCGGGTTCAAGCAGGGGGCGGAAGGGGCCAACGTCCTGACTTTC	CASSGFKQGAEGANVLTF
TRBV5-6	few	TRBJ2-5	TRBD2	TGTGCCAGCAGCCCAACGACTAGCGGTAAAGAGACCCAGTACTTC	CASSPTTSGKETQYF
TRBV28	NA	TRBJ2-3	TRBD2	TGTGCCAGCAGGGGGGGGACTAGCGGGAGTAGAGATACGCAGTATTTT	CASRGGTSGSRDTQYF
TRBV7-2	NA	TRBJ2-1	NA	TGTGCCAGCAGCTTAGGGAGGGGGAGGGTTGAGCAGTTCTTC	CASSLGRGRVEQFF
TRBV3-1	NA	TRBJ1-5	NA	TGTGCCAGCAGCCCGGCAGGGAGCAATCAGCCCCAGCATTTT	CASSPAGSNQPQHF
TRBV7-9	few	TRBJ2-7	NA	TGTGCCAGCAGCAGACTAGGATTTACCTACGAGCAGTACTTC	CASSRLGFTYEQYF
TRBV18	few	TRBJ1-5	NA	TGTGCCAGCTCACCACCGGGGAACAATCAGCCCCAGCATTTT	CASSPPGNNQPQHF
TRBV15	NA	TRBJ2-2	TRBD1	TGTGCCACCAGCAGAACTTTTCTGGGACAGGGAAGCGCCGGGGAGCTGTTTTTT	CATSRTFLGQGSAGELFF
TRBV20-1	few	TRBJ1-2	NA	TGCAGTGCTAGAAGGGGCGGGGGCTATGGCTACACCTTC	CSARRGGGYGYTF
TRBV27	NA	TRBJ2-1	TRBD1	TGTGCCAGCAGTTTAAACAGGGGGATATACAATGAGCAGTTCTTC	CASSLNRGIYNEQFF
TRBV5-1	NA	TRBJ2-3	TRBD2	TGCGCCAGCAGCGTAGCGGGGGACACAGATACGCAGTATTTT	CASSVAGDTDTQYF
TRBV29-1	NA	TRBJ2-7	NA	TGCAGCGTTGATCGGGGGGCCAACGAGCAGTACTTC	CSVDRGANEQYF
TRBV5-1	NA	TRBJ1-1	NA	TGCGCCAGCAGCCCGCTGCCCCAGCTGAACACTGAAGCTTTCTTT	CASSPLPQLNTEAFF
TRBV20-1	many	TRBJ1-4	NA	TGCAGTGCCCTAAACATAAACGGGGGGGAAAAACTGTTTTTT	CSALNINGGEKLFF
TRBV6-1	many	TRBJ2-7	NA	TGTGCCAGCACAGGACAGACCTCCTACGAGCAGTACTTC	CASTGQTSYEQYF
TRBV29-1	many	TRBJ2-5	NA	TGCAGCGTTGAAGGCGCGCGGACCCAGTACTTC	CSVEGARTQYF
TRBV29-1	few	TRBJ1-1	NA	TGCAGCGTGATCACAGCCGATGGCACTGAAGCTTTCTTT	CSVITADGTEAFF
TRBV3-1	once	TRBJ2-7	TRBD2	TGTGCCAGCAGCCCTACCGGACTAGCGGGGTCCTACGAGCAGTACTTC	CASSPTGLAGSYEQYF
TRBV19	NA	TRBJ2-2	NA	TGTGCCAGTAGTATTGGGCGGGGCGCGGGCACCGGGGAGCTGTTTTTT	CASSIGRGAGTGELFF
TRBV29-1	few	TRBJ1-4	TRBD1	TGCAGCGCCGGGACAGGGGATGGTGAAAAACTGTTTTTT	CSAGTGDGEKLFF